The 11 T cell receptor beta chains below were found in one sample sequenced in a study of cytomegalovirus exposure and HLA in healthy donors. The study ran its PCR with 60 Vbeta and 13 Jbeta primers. The protocol was immunoSEQ multiplex PCR, while the TCRdb copy is restricted to in-frame clones and leaves out a portion. The sample comprises 42,000 or so clones, 50% to 55% of which are singletons, and around 10% rests with the top ten. The sequencing sample was made of PBMCs. These receptors all stem from a human donor in good health.

In this sample, this clone turned up a few times. The rearrangement links TRBV6-5 to TRBJ2-2; tentatively, D is TRBD2 (5 bases). Germline loops: CDR1 MNHEY, CDR2 SVGAGI. This CDR3 spans 14 amino acids. V lost 5 bases and J 1 base, leaving 8 bases between the germline ends. This CDR3 reads CASSHGVNTGELFF. CDR3 DNA sequence: TGTGCCAGCAGTCACGGGGTGAACACCGGGGAGCTGTTTTTT.

The chain employs TRBV7-8 and TRBJ1-5; 7 positions agree with TRBD1. Germline V CDR1 and CDR2: SGHVS, FQNEAQ. CDR3 size: 15 residues. J was trimmed by 5 bases and V by 5 bases; bases with no gene match: 9. This chain's CDR3 is CASSQTGFLDQPQHF. The CDR3 DNA is TGTGCCAGCAGCCAGACAGGGTTTCTCGATCAGCCCCAGCATTTT.

The genes are TRBV4-2 and TRBJ2-2, with 9 nucleotides matching TRBD1. The CDR3 runs 15 residues. V trimming: 4 bases; J trimming: 3 bases; junction bases outside the gene matches: 3. CDR1 LGHNA and CDR2 YNFKEQ come from the germline V gene. The CDR3 coding sequence is TGTGCCAGCAGCCGCCGGGACAGGGACACCGGGGAGCTGTTTTTT. Amino acid sequence: CASSRRDRDTGELFF.

The chain uses TRBV6-5 and TRBJ1-2; D is possibly TRBD1 (5 bases). V was clipped by 7 bases and J by 2 bases, with 14 bases between them. The CDR3 has 14 residues. Germline values: CDR1 MNHEY, CDR2 SVGAGI. This CDR3 reads CASTPRQGNYGYTF. Here the CDR3 DNA reads TGTGCCAGCACCCCCAGGCAGGGAAACTATGGCTACACCTTC.

The V and J genes are TRBV15 and TRBJ1-2; no clear D gene. This CDR3 spans 12 amino acids. V lost 4 bases, J lost 4 bases, and 7 bases lay in between. Looked up from germline, CDR1 is LNHNV and CDR2 is YYDKDF (reference sequence). CDR3 sequence: CATSMGGYGYTF. In nucleotides, the CDR3 is TGTGCCACCAGCATGGGAGGCTATGGCTACACCTTC.

The chain recombines TRBV2 with TRBJ1-2, with 8 bases lining up with TRBD1. The germline CDR1 and CDR2 sequences are SNHLY and FYNNEI. V shed 6 bases, J shed 4 bases, and the junction held 10 bases outside the gene matches. The CDR3 has 15 amino acids. The CDR3 sequence is CASSTSDRAFYGYTF. The CDR3 nucleotides are TGTGCCAGCAGCACCTCGGACAGGGCGTTCTATGGCTACACCTTC. Supplemented by reference TRBV2 and TRBJ1-2, the full variable domain reads EPEVTQTPSHQVTQMGQEVILRCVPISNHLYFYWYRQILGQKVEFLVSFYNNEISEKSEIFDDQFSVERPDGSNFTLKIRSTKLEDSAMYFCASSTSDRAFYGYTFGSGTRLTVV.

This clone was seen more than once but under ten times. The chain is built from TRBV2 and TRBJ1-1; D is unclear. The V gene lost 7 bases and the J gene lost 1 base, with 4 bases spanning the gap. Germline V gene data show CDR1 as SNHLY and CDR2 as FYNNEI. The CDR3 runs to 11 residues. The CDR3 DNA reads as TGTGCCAGCATCGGGAACACTGAAGCTTTCTTT. Translating gives CASIGNTEAFF.

The rearrangement uses TRBV4-2 and TRBJ1-2; 8 bases are a match to TRBD1. The CDR3 consists of 15 residues. The germline V gene encodes CDR1 LGHNA and CDR2 YNFKEQ. The J segment lost 8 bases and the V segment lost 0 bases, leaving 8 bases of the junction unmatched. The CDR3 is CASSQDVGQGGGYTF. The DNA for the CDR3 is TGTGCCAGCAGCCAAGACGTCGGACAGGGCGGAGGCTACACCTTC.

This clone was picked up a small number of times. The chain couples TRBV9 to TRBJ1-6; 9 bases align to TRBD1. CDR1 is SGDLS and CDR2 is YYNGEE in the germline V gene. The CDR3 length is 19 residues. The V gene end was trimmed by 0 bases and the J gene end by 7 bases; junction bases not matched to a gene: 14. The CDR3 nucleotides are TGTGCCAGCAGCGTAGGAGGGACAGGGCAATTACCGAACAATTCACCCCTCCACTTT. Translated, it gives CASSVGGTGQLPNNSPLHF.

The rearrangement joins TRBV6-5 to TRBJ2-5, with 8 bases matching TRBD1. Trimming took 2 bases from V and 2 from J; bases not matched to a gene: 1. Germline-derived CDR1 and CDR2 are MNHEY and SVGAGI. This CDR3 has 14 amino acids. DNA of the CDR3: TGTGCCAGCAGTTACACAGGGGGACAAGAGACCCAGTACTTC. Protein sequence: CASSYTGGQETQYF.

The J gene is TRBJ1-2, the V gene TRBV30; TRBD1 aligns across 7 bases. The CDR3 runs 12 residues. The germline V gene encodes CDR1 GTSNPN and CDR2 SVGIG (reference sequence). Losses at the gene ends were 2 bases for V and 8 bases for J; bases not matched to a gene: 5. The CDR3 coding sequence is TGTGCCTGGAGTAGACAGGGAATGGGCTACACCTTC. It is translated as CAWSRQGMGYTF.